Below are 14 T cell receptor beta chains sequenced from a single sample in a study of chemoradiotherapy in HPV16-positive cancers. Sequencing was performed with immunoSEQ multiplex PCR; in TCRdb, only in-frame clones are kept and a portion is missing. The sample includes about 12,000 clones, about 91% of them seen just once. The specimen comprised blood, sampled from a patient who underwent chemoradiotherapy. These receptors originate from a human donor with HPV-associated anogenital cancer.

The CDR3 region is CASTPYGRGGPYNEQFF. The CDR3 nucleotides read TGTGCCAGCACCCCATACGGACGGGGGGGACCCTACAATGAGCAGTTCTTC. This chain links TRBV11-2 with TRBJ2-1; 8 nucleotides align to TRBD2. V shed 7 bases, J shed 2 bases, and the junction held 13 bases outside the gene matches. This CDR3 has 17 amino acids. The V gene's germline CDR1 is SGHAT and CDR2 FQNNGV.

V gene TRBV6-6 combines with J gene TRBJ2-7; 12 positions match TRBD1. J was trimmed by 6 bases and V by 4 bases; bases with no gene match: 10. Germline V lookup: CDR1 MNHNY, CDR2 SVGAGI (reference sequence). The CDR3 length is 16 residues. The CDR3, as DNA: TGTGCCAGCAGTTGGCCCCAGGGACAGGGGGCTCGCGAGCAGTACTTC. Encoded protein: CASSWPQGQGAREQYF.

The V gene is TRBV10-1, the J gene TRBJ2-3; D possibly corresponds to TRBD2 (6 bases). CDR3 length: 15 residues. The V gene's germline CDR1 is WNHNN and CDR2 SYGVQD (reference sequence). The V end lost 4 bases, the J end lost 0 bases, and 11 bases lay between the germline ends. CDR3 DNA: TGCGCCAGCAGTGGGGCTAGCGAGAGCACAGATACGCAGTATTTT. Amino acid sequence: CASSGASESTDTQYF.

The chain has TRBV28 and TRBJ2-1; possible D gene TRBD2, 6 bases. The CDR3 sequence is 15 residues long. CDR1 MDHEN and CDR2 SYDVKM come from the germline V gene. The V end lost 6 bases, the J end lost 0 bases, and 12 bases lay between the germline ends. CDR3 protein: CASSLRGSSYNEQFF. DNA of the CDR3: TGTGCCAGCAGCCTACGGGGGAGCTCCTACAATGAGCAGTTCTTC.

This clone was detected once. V usage is TRBV27 and J usage is TRBJ2-3; 9 bases match TRBD2. V was clipped by 4 bases and J by 1 base; unmatched bases: 3. The CDR3 is 15 residues long. Germline assignment: CDR1 MNHEY and CDR2 SMNVEV (reference sequence). The CDR3 region has the DNA TGTGCCAGCAGTTCGGGACTAGCTCGCACAGATACGCAGTATTTT. As protein: CASSSGLARTDTQYF.

This clone was recorded a few times. The chain uses TRBV15 and TRBJ1-6; 10 nucleotides agree with TRBD1. CDR3 length: 16 amino acids. CDR1 is LNHNV and CDR2 is YYDKDF in the germline V gene (reference sequence). V lost 5 bases, J lost 8 bases, and 9 bases stayed unmatched. The CDR3 nucleotides are TGTGCCACCAGCCGACAAGCCGGGACAGGGGATTCACCCCTCCACTTT. Translation gives CATSRQAGTGDSPLHF. Full variable domain (outside the CDR3, taken from reference TRBV15 and TRBJ1-6): DAMVIQNPRYQVTQFGKPVTLSCSQTLNHNVMYWYQQKSSQAPKLLFHYYDKDFNNEADTPDNFQSRRPNTSFCFLDIRSPGLGDTAMYLCATSRQAGTGDSPLHFGNGTRLTVT.

The V gene is TRBV7-2, the J gene TRBJ2-6; D tentatively reads TRBD1 or TRBD2 (5 bases each). This CDR3 has 17 amino acids. Germline V gene data show CDR1 as SGHTA and CDR2 as FQGNSA. Trimming removed 6 bases at V and 1 base at J, with 16 bases between. CDR3 sequence reads: CASSHTGTRSGANVLTF. As DNA, the CDR3 is TGTGCCAGCAGTCATACCGGGACGCGGTCTGGGGCCAACGTCCTGACTTTC.

This sequence joins TRBV7-6 and TRBJ1-6, with D perhaps TRBD1 (6 bases). The CDR3 covers 16 residues. Germline V gene data show CDR1 as SGHVS and CDR2 as FNYEAQ. V was clipped by 1 base and J by 9 bases, with 16 bases between them. This chain's CDR3 is CASSLGVAGDGSPLHF. The DNA for the CDR3 is TGTGCCAGCAGCTTAGGTGTGGCAGGGGATGGTTCACCCCTCCACTTT.

This clone has a handful of counts. This rearrangement joins TRBV7-8 to TRBJ2-4; 11 bases are a match to TRBD1. Trimming took 5 bases from V and 1 from J; bases not matched to a gene: 7. The CDR3 is 17 residues long. Germline CDR1 SGHVS, CDR2 FQNEAQ. CDR3 region: CASSTRGQGAAKNIQYF. The CDR3 nucleotides read TGTGCCAGCAGCACTCGCGGACAGGGGGCGGCCAAAAACATTCAGTACTTC.

The CDR3 loop reads CASRAGGLGTEAFF. The CDR3 region has the DNA TGTGCCAGCAGAGCGGGGGGCCTAGGCACTGAAGCTTTCTTT. The rearrangement links TRBV7-9 to TRBJ1-1, with D perhaps TRBD1 (6 bases). The ends were cut back, 6 bases at V and 4 bases at J, with 15 bases in the middle. Germline V lookup: CDR1 SEHNR, CDR2 FQNEAQ (reference sequence). The CDR3 is 14 residues long.

The gene calls are TRBV11-2 and TRBJ1-1; D unresolved. The CDR3 spans 13 residues. Germline CDR1 is SGHAT and CDR2 is FQNNGV. V gave up 0 bases and J gave up 4 bases, with 6 bases separating them. Written as DNA, the CDR3 is TGTGCCAGCAGCTTAGAAGAGAGCACTGAAGCTTTCTTT. It codes for CASSLEESTEAFF.

The chain recombines TRBV19 with TRBJ1-2, with D perhaps TRBD1 (5 bases). Germline V lookup: CDR1 LNHDA, CDR2 SQIVND (reference sequence). V lost 5 bases to trimming and J lost 8 bases, with 15 bases between them. The CDR3 is 13 residues long. CDR3 in amino acids: CASSLPTAWGYTF. As DNA, the CDR3 is TGTGCCAGTAGTCTCCCGACAGCTTGGGGCTACACCTTC.

The chain recombines TRBV7-2 with TRBJ2-3; TRBD2 agrees at 8 bases. This CDR3 contains 15 residues. Looked up from germline, CDR1 is SGHTA and CDR2 is FQGNSA. The V gene end was trimmed by 2 bases and the J gene end by 5 bases; junction bases not matched to a gene: 6. For the CDR3, the DNA is TGTGCCAGCAGCTTATCGGGAGGGCGTGAAGATACGCAGTATTTT. Its translation is CASSLSGGREDTQYF.

The chain has TRBV18 and TRBJ1-3; tentative D call: TRBD1 (5 bases). The CDR3 has 16 amino acids. Trimming pared 3 bases from V and 0 bases from J, leaving 12 bases between. The V gene's germline CDR1 is KGHSH and CDR2 LQKENI. The CDR3 region is CASSPPSRASGNTIYF. CDR3 nucleotides: TGTGCCAGCTCACCTCCCAGCAGGGCCTCTGGAAACACCATATATTTT.